The rows below give T cell receptor beta chains drawn from one sample of a study of cytotoxic CD8 clonotypes in ibrutinib-treated CLL. Sequenced by immunoSEQ multiplex PCR; TCRdb stores in-frame clones only, minus some. The sample consists of about 140,000 clones, approximately 80% of them appearing once. The specimen comprised PBMCs, sampled after 12 months of ibrutinib treatment. These TCRs come from a human donor with chronic lymphocytic leukemia. Each CDR3 is given without its conserved first and last residue. Not every row has a clone size; where given, it reads once, few, many or a size class.

ASSQDLAAYEQY,TRBV4-3,TRBJ2-7,-
ASSPRWDTEAF,TRBV28,TRBJ1-1,-
ASSPASYPHGELF,TRBV5-1,TRBJ2-2,-
ASSSGQAYGYT,TRBV28,TRBJ1-2,-
ASRTTSGTLHTEAF,TRBV27,TRBJ1-1,-
ASSTSYDQPQH,TRBV7-2,TRBJ1-5,-
ASSLFPGAQETQY,TRBV27,TRBJ2-5,-
ASSLAVTGELF,TRBV7-9,TRBJ2-2,few
ASSPYPVDELTDTQY,TRBV28,TRBJ2-3,-
ASSLLRIRAQH,TRBV28,TRBJ1-5,-